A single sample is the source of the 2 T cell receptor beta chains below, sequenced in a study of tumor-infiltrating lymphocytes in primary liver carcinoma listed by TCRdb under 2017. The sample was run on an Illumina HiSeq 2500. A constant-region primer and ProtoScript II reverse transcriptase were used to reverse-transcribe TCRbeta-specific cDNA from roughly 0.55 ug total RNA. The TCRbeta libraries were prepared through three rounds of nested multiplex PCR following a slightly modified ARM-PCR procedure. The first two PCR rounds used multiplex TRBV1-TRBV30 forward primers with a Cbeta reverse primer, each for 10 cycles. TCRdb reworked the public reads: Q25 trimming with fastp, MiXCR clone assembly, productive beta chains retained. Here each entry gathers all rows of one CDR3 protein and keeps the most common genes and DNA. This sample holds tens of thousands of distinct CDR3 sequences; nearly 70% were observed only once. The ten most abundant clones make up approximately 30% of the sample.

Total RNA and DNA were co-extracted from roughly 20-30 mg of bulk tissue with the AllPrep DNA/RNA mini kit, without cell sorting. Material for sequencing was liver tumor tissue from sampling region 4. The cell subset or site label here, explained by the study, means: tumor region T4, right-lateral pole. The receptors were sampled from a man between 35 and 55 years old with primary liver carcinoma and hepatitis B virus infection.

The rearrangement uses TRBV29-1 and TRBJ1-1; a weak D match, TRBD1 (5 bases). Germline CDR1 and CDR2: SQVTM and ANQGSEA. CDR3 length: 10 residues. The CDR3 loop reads CGVEEGKAFF. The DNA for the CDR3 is TGCGGGGTTGAAGAGGGGAAAGCTTTCTTT.

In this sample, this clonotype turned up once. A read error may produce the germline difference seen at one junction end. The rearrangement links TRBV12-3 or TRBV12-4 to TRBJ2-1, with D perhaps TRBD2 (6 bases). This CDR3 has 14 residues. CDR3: CASSPRLDVDGQFF. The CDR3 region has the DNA TGCGCCAGCAGCCCAAGACTAGATGTCGATGGGCAGTTCTTC.